This T cell receptor (beta chain) is from a study of Tregs in tolerant kidney transplant recipients. Repertoires were generated with immunoSEQ multiplex PCR, while TCRdb's copy carries only in-frame clones and drops some. The sample lists approximately 98,000 clones, around 89% seen once, with approximately 0.35% in the top ten. Sample: CD4+ T cells from blood, taken before the transplant. This clonotype was obtained from a human donor who received a combined kidney and bone marrow transplant.

The CDR3 DNA is TGCGCCAGCAGCCCCTCAGCGACAGAAACCTATGGCTACACCTTC. It specifies CASSPSATETYGYTF. V gene TRBV5-1 combines with J gene TRBJ1-2; D possibly corresponds to TRBD1 (5 bases). The germline V and J ends were trimmed by 4 bases and 4 bases, with 17 bases remaining between them. This CDR3 is built from 15 residues. Germline CDR1 is SGHRS and CDR2 is YFSETQ. The whole variable domain, filled in from reference TRBV5-1 and TRBJ1-2, reads KAGVTQTPRYLIKTRGQQVTLSCSPISGHRSVSWYQQTPGQGLQFLFEYFSETQRNKGNFPGRFSGRQFSNSRSEMNVSTLELGDSALYLCASSPSATETYGYTFGSGTRLTVV.